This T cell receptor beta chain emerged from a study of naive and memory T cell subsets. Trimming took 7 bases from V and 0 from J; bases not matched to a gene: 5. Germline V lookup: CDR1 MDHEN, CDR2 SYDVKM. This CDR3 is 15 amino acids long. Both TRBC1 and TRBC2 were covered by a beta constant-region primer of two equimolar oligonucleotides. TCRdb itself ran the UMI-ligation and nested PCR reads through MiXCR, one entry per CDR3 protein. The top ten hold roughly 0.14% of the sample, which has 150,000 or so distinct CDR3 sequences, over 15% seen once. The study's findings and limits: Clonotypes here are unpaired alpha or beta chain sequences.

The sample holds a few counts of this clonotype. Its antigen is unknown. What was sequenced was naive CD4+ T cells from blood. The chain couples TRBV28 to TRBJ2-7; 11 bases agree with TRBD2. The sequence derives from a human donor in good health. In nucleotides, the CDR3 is TGTGCCAGCAACCCTAGCGGGAGGAGCTCCTACGAGCAGTACTTC. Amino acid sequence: CASNPSGRSSYEQYF.